The rows below give T cell receptor beta chains drawn from one sample of a study of T cell responses to AZD1222 COVID-19 vaccine. Clones were read by immunoSEQ multiplex PCR, and TCRdb kept only the in-frame ones, dropping some. The table has some 150,000 clones, 90% to 95% seen once. Sequences were derived from peripheral blood, sampled 28 days after the second AZD1222 dose. The receptors originated from an adult who received the AZD1222 COVID-19 vaccine. Each CDR3 is given with its conserved first and last residue. A D gene is named only where the DNA matches it firmly. Only some rows state a clone size, as once, few, many or a class for expanded clones.

v_call: TRBV6-1; clone_size: NA; j_call: TRBJ2-7; d_call: TRBD2; cdr3_nt: TGTGCCAGCAGTGAAGTTAGCGGGAGTTTATACGAGCAGTACTTC; cdr3_aa: CASSEVSGSLYEQYF
v_call: TRBV28; clone_size: NA; j_call: TRBJ2-4; d_call: NA; cdr3_nt: TGTGCCAGCACCCCTTTTTGGGGGGTAACTGGGAGGGCCAAAAACATTCAGTACTTC; cdr3_aa: CASTPFWGVTGRAKNIQYF
v_call: TRBV7-6; clone_size: NA; j_call: TRBJ2-1; d_call: TRBD2; cdr3_nt: TGTGCCAGCAGCTTAGCGGGCGGGGGGGCCATTAGAAATGAGCAGTTCTTC; cdr3_aa: CASSLAGGGAIRNEQFF
v_call: TRBV3-1/TRBV3-2; clone_size: NA; j_call: TRBJ1-1; d_call: NA; cdr3_nt: TGTGCCAGCAGCCCCCACAGACTAGCCATGAACACTGAAGCTTTCTTT; cdr3_aa: CASSPHRLAMNTEAFF
v_call: TRBV2; clone_size: NA; j_call: TRBJ2-3; d_call: NA; cdr3_nt: TGTGCCAGCCTGGAGCGGGCCACAGATACGCAGTATTTT; cdr3_aa: CASLERATDTQYF
v_call: TRBV19; clone_size: NA; j_call: TRBJ1-2; d_call: NA; cdr3_nt: TGTGCCAGTAGTAGCACGACCTCCCTGGGGTATGGCTACACCTTC; cdr3_aa: CASSSTTSLGYGYTF
v_call: TRBV18; clone_size: NA; j_call: TRBJ1-5; d_call: NA; cdr3_nt: TGTGCCAGCTCACCGAGCTACGTCCCCAATCAGCCCCAGCATTTT; cdr3_aa: CASSPSYVPNQPQHF
v_call: TRBV5-1; clone_size: once; j_call: TRBJ2-3; d_call: TRBD2; cdr3_nt: TGCGCCAGCAAGTATAGGAGACTAGCACCACCACCGGGATTCACAGATACGCAGTATTTT; cdr3_aa: CASKYRRLAPPPGFTDTQYF
v_call: TRBV18; clone_size: NA; j_call: TRBJ1-5; d_call: NA; cdr3_nt: TGTGCCAGCTCACCGGGGGGAGAGCCCCAGCATTTT; cdr3_aa: CASSPGGEPQHF
v_call: TRBV12-3/TRBV12-4; clone_size: NA; j_call: TRBJ1-2; d_call: TRBD1; cdr3_nt: TGTGCCAGCAGGGACAGGGGCTTGAACACCTTC; cdr3_aa: CASRDRGLNTF
v_call: TRBV7-9; clone_size: once; j_call: TRBJ1-1; d_call: NA; cdr3_nt: TGTGCCAGCAGCTCAATAGGGAAACAGCCCACTGAAGCTTTCTTT; cdr3_aa: CASSSIGKQPTEAFF
v_call: TRBV7-9; clone_size: NA; j_call: TRBJ1-2; d_call: TRBD1; cdr3_nt: TGTGCCAGCAGCTTAAAGTGGGACAGCTATGGCTACACCTTC; cdr3_aa: CASSLKWDSYGYTF
v_call: TRBV12-3/TRBV12-4; clone_size: NA; j_call: TRBJ2-1; d_call: NA; cdr3_nt: TGTGCCAGCAGTTTCGAGGAGCACTATGAGCAGTTCTTC; cdr3_aa: CASSFEEHYEQFF
v_call: TRBV18; clone_size: NA; j_call: TRBJ2-7; d_call: NA; cdr3_nt: TGTGCCAGCTCACCTGTCAGCTCCTACGAGCAGTACTTC; cdr3_aa: CASSPVSSYEQYF
v_call: TRBV5-1; clone_size: few; j_call: TRBJ2-2; d_call: NA; cdr3_nt: TGCGCCAGCAGCTTGGTTGCCACGAACACCGGGGAGCTGTTTTTT; cdr3_aa: CASSLVATNTGELFF
v_call: TRBV5-4; clone_size: few; j_call: TRBJ2-5; d_call: NA; cdr3_nt: TGTGCCAGCAGCTTGTCGATGGGGTGGCAAGAGACCCAGTACTTC; cdr3_aa: CASSLSMGWQETQYF
v_call: TRBV11-2; clone_size: NA; j_call: TRBJ1-1; d_call: TRBD1; cdr3_nt: TGTGCCAGCAGCGCGCAGGGACAGAGGGGGGGGGACACTGAAGCTTTCTTT; cdr3_aa: CASSAQGQRGGDTEAFF
v_call: TRBV30; clone_size: NA; j_call: TRBJ2-1; d_call: NA; cdr3_nt: TGTGCCTGGAGTGGCCGCTACAATGAGCAGTTCTTC; cdr3_aa: CAWSGRYNEQFF
v_call: TRBV7-9; clone_size: NA; j_call: TRBJ1-3; d_call: NA; cdr3_nt: TGCGCCAGCAGCCCCCTTATGCGGTTTCAGGCAGGAAACACCATATATTTT; cdr3_aa: CASSPLMRFQAGNTIYF
v_call: TRBV18; clone_size: NA; j_call: TRBJ2-1; d_call: TRBD2; cdr3_nt: TGTGCCAGCTCACCGAGGGCCGGGGGGAATGAGCAGTTCTTC; cdr3_aa: CASSPRAGGNEQFF
v_call: TRBV4-1; clone_size: NA; j_call: TRBJ2-3; d_call: NA; cdr3_nt: TGCGCCAGCAGCCAACACACAGATACGCAGTATTTT; cdr3_aa: CASSQHTDTQYF
v_call: TRBV7-6; clone_size: NA; j_call: TRBJ2-1; d_call: NA; cdr3_nt: TGTGCCAGCAGCCCCCGCGGTCTCAATGAGCAGTTCTTC; cdr3_aa: CASSPRGLNEQFF
v_call: TRBV28; clone_size: NA; j_call: TRBJ1-1; d_call: NA; cdr3_nt: TGTGCCAGCACTCATCGGGGGAACACTGAAGCTTTCTTT; cdr3_aa: CASTHRGNTEAFF
v_call: TRBV6-5; clone_size: NA; j_call: TRBJ1-1; d_call: TRBD1; cdr3_nt: TGTGCCAGCAGTTACTCGACAGGGTCAGAAGCTTTCTTT; cdr3_aa: CASSYSTGSEAFF
v_call: TRBV18; clone_size: NA; j_call: TRBJ1-5; d_call: NA; cdr3_nt: TGTGCCAGCTCACCAGTCGAGTCGGGACAGCCCCAGCATTTT; cdr3_aa: CASSPVESGQPQHF
v_call: TRBV30; clone_size: once; j_call: TRBJ1-2; d_call: NA; cdr3_nt: TGTGCCTGGAGTGTTGGCCCGGGGGGCTATGGCTACACCTTC; cdr3_aa: CAWSVGPGGYGYTF
v_call: TRBV4-1; clone_size: NA; j_call: TRBJ2-1; d_call: NA; cdr3_nt: TGCGCCAGCAGCCGCGGCTTCATCTCCTACAATGAGCAGTTCTTC; cdr3_aa: CASSRGFISYNEQFF
v_call: TRBV30; clone_size: NA; j_call: TRBJ2-5; d_call: NA; cdr3_nt: TGTGCCTGGATGGCGTTGGAATTTCGGGGTCCGCAAGAGACCCAGTACTTC; cdr3_aa: CAWMALEFRGPQETQYF
v_call: TRBV12-3/TRBV12-4; clone_size: NA; j_call: TRBJ2-7; d_call: NA; cdr3_nt: TGTGCCAGCAGGGAGGGCCCCTACGAGCAGTACTTC; cdr3_aa: CASREGPYEQYF
v_call: TRBV6-5; clone_size: once; j_call: TRBJ1-2; d_call: TRBD1; cdr3_nt: TGTGCCAGCAGCCCGGACAGGGGGAGAGATGGCTACACCTTC; cdr3_aa: CASSPDRGRDGYTF
v_call: TRBV5-5; clone_size: NA; j_call: TRBJ2-1; d_call: NA; cdr3_nt: TGTGCCAGCAGCAGAACCGGAGCGAGCGACAATGAGCAGTTCTTC; cdr3_aa: CASSRTGASDNEQFF
v_call: TRBV3-1/TRBV3-2; clone_size: NA; j_call: TRBJ1-1; d_call: NA; cdr3_nt: TGTGCCAGCAGCCCCCCTGGACTAAAGAACACTGAAGCTTTCTTT; cdr3_aa: CASSPPGLKNTEAFF
v_call: TRBV3-1/TRBV3-2; clone_size: NA; j_call: TRBJ2-1; d_call: TRBD2; cdr3_nt: TGTGCCAGCAGCCAAGGGAGCGGGAAATACAATGAGCAGTTCTTC; cdr3_aa: CASSQGSGKYNEQFF
v_call: TRBV7-3; clone_size: NA; j_call: TRBJ2-1; d_call: NA; cdr3_nt: TGTGCCAGCAGCCCCCTAGCACAACAGGTGAAAAATGAGCAGTTCTTC; cdr3_aa: CASSPLAQQVKNEQFF
v_call: TRBV5-4; clone_size: NA; j_call: TRBJ1-2; d_call: TRBD1; cdr3_nt: TGTGCCAGCAGCCCGGGACAGGGCTTAGACTATGGCTACACCTTC; cdr3_aa: CASSPGQGLDYGYTF
v_call: TRBV11-3; clone_size: once; j_call: TRBJ2-3; d_call: NA; cdr3_nt: TGTGCCAGCAGCTCCGGGACAGGGATCCTAGCGGGAGAGCCAGATACGCAGTATTTT; cdr3_aa: CASSSGTGILAGEPDTQYF
v_call: TRBV28; clone_size: NA; j_call: TRBJ2-7; d_call: TRBD2; cdr3_nt: TGTGCTTTAATAGCCGGGGGAGGGTCCTACGAGCAGTACTTC; cdr3_aa: CALIAGGGSYEQYF
v_call: TRBV5-1; clone_size: NA; j_call: TRBJ2-1; d_call: TRBD2; cdr3_nt: TGCGCCAGCAGCTTTGCTAGCGGGGGTAATGAGCAGTTCTTC; cdr3_aa: CASSFASGGNEQFF
v_call: TRBV29-1; clone_size: NA; j_call: TRBJ2-7; d_call: NA; cdr3_nt: TGCAGCGTTGAAACGGAGGGTCCCTACGAGCAGTACTTC; cdr3_aa: CSVETEGPYEQYF
v_call: TRBV6-5; clone_size: NA; j_call: TRBJ2-5; d_call: NA; cdr3_nt: TGTGCCAGCAGTTACAAGGGACGGCTCGGCAGTGAGACCCAGTACTTC; cdr3_aa: CASSYKGRLGSETQYF
v_call: TRBV6-5; clone_size: NA; j_call: TRBJ2-1; d_call: NA; cdr3_nt: TGTGCCAGTCTTAGAGTCGGGAGTATTCGGGAGCAGTTCTTC; cdr3_aa: CASLRVGSIREQFF
v_call: TRBV6-6; clone_size: NA; j_call: TRBJ2-5; d_call: NA; cdr3_nt: TGTGCCAGCAGTTTGGGCGTCGGAAGGGCCCAAGAGACCCAGTACTTC; cdr3_aa: CASSLGVGRAQETQYF
v_call: TRBV20-1; clone_size: NA; j_call: TRBJ2-7; d_call: NA; cdr3_nt: TGCAGTGCGGAGCGGCTATACGAGCAGTACTTC; cdr3_aa: CSAERLYEQYF
v_call: TRBV11-3; clone_size: NA; j_call: TRBJ2-3; d_call: TRBD2; cdr3_nt: TGTGCCAGCAGCTTAAGGGCTAGCGGGGGGCCCTCTTATCTTAGTGAGTATTTT; cdr3_aa: CASSLRASGGPSYLSEYF
v_call: TRBV27; clone_size: NA; j_call: TRBJ2-1; d_call: TRBD2; cdr3_nt: TGTGCCAGCAGCTCACTAGCGGGAGGGCCTCAACTAGTCAATGAGCAGTTCTTC; cdr3_aa: CASSSLAGGPQLVNEQFF
v_call: TRBV27; clone_size: NA; j_call: TRBJ1-6; d_call: TRBD1; cdr3_nt: TGTGCCAGCACCGAGACAGGGTACTATAATTCACCCCTCCACTTT; cdr3_aa: CASTETGYYNSPLHF
v_call: TRBV2; clone_size: NA; j_call: TRBJ2-5; d_call: NA; cdr3_nt: TGTGCCAGCAGTGATTCAGTCAGCTCAATAGGGGAGACCCAGTACTTC; cdr3_aa: CASSDSVSSIGETQYF
v_call: TRBV6-5; clone_size: NA; j_call: TRBJ2-3; d_call: TRBD2; cdr3_nt: TGTGCCAGTCACACCGGGACTAGCGGTACAGATACGCAGTATTTT; cdr3_aa: CASHTGTSGTDTQYF
v_call: TRBV5-4; clone_size: NA; j_call: TRBJ2-3; d_call: TRBD2; cdr3_nt: TGTGCCAGCAGCTTGGGGACTAGCGGGACATATACGCAGTATTTT; cdr3_aa: CASSLGTSGTYTQYF
v_call: TRBV5-1; clone_size: NA; j_call: TRBJ1-6; d_call: NA; cdr3_nt: TGCGCCAGCAGCTGGGTCGGCGGGACGTCACCCCTCCACTTT; cdr3_aa: CASSWVGGTSPLHF
v_call: TRBV19; clone_size: NA; j_call: TRBJ1-1; d_call: NA; cdr3_nt: TGTGCCAGTAGTCAGACGGTGAACACTGAAGCTTTCTTT; cdr3_aa: CASSQTVNTEAFF
v_call: TRBV11-1; clone_size: NA; j_call: TRBJ2-7; d_call: TRBD1; cdr3_nt: TGTGCCAGCAGCTTGTCCCAGGGGGCGATTCTCGACGAGCAGTACTTC; cdr3_aa: CASSLSQGAILDEQYF